These T cell receptor beta chains were read from a single sample in a study of human T cells and chemical hapten exposure. Each CDR3 protein gets one entry after TCRdb re-called the RACE reads with MiXCR. The table has 180,000 or so distinct CDR3 sequences, around 30% seen once; the top ten hold roughly 3%. The material was whole blood, obtained in connection with sensitization to the hapten diphenylcyclopropenone (DPC). Source of these receptors: a woman aged 25 to 39 with alopecia areata. Some clones in this sample may be carry-over from other donors' samples. The CDR3 runs from the conserved cysteine through the conserved F or W. Each record gives: clone size, J gene, V gene, D gene, CDR3 DNA, CDR3 protein. D genes are given only for firm matches. For some rows the clone size is stated as once, few or many, or as a class when expanded; others skip it.

size: -; J: TRBJ2-2; V: TRBV28; D: -; DNA: TGTGCCAGCAGCTTCTCCGCTGGAATTTACTCGAACACCGGGGAGCTGTTTTTT; CDR3: CASSFSAGIYSNTGELFF
size: -; J: TRBJ1-3; V: TRBV2; D: -; DNA: TGTGCCAGCAATAGCAGGGGAACTGGAAACACCATATATTTT; CDR3: CASNSRGTGNTIYF
size: -; J: TRBJ1-2; V: TRBV13; D: TRBD1; DNA: TGTGCCAGCAGTGCGACAGGGGACAAAAACTATGGCTACACCTTC; CDR3: CASSATGDKNYGYTF
size: -; J: TRBJ2-3; V: TRBV28; D: -; DNA: TGTGCCAGCAGTTTAAGGGGTAGCGGAAGGGGTACAGATACGCAGTATTTT; CDR3: CASSLRGSGRGTDTQYF
size: -; J: TRBJ1-5; V: TRBV28; D: -; DNA: TGTGCCAGCAGTTTGAGCATGGCAGGGAATCAGCCCCAGCATTTT; CDR3: CASSLSMAGNQPQHF
size: few; J: TRBJ2-3; V: TRBV20-1; D: -; DNA: TGCAGTGCTAGAGGGCAGGGGCGAACCCCTAGCACAGATACGCAGTATTTT; CDR3: CSARGQGRTPSTDTQYF
size: -; J: TRBJ1-6; V: TRBV18; D: -; DNA: TGTGCCAGCTCATCACTAGTCCCGGGACAAACTTTTAATTCACCCCTCCACTTT; CDR3: CASSSLVPGQTFNSPLHF
size: -; J: TRBJ2-3; V: TRBV4-2; D: -; DNA: TGTGCCAGCAGCCAAGATCGCTACACAGATACGCAGTATTTT; CDR3: CASSQDRYTDTQYF
size: -; J: TRBJ2-7; V: TRBV20-1; D: TRBD1; DNA: TGCAGTGCTAGACAGGGGGTGTTCAACGAGCAGTACTTC; CDR3: CSARQGVFNEQYF
size: -; J: TRBJ1-1; V: TRBV7-2; D: -; DNA: TGTGCCAGCAGCTTAAATGAGGTCCCCTTCCCAAAAACTGAAGCTTTCTTT; CDR3: CASSLNEVPFPKTEAFF
size: few; J: TRBJ2-1; V: TRBV7-9; D: -; DNA: TGTGCCAGCAGCTTAGGGCCCCGGGACAACTACAATGAGCAGTTCTTC; CDR3: CASSLGPRDNYNEQFF
size: few; J: TRBJ2-1; V: TRBV29-1; D: -; DNA: TGCAGCGTTGGGGTCGAGGACGGCCTGGGCAATGAGCAGTTCTTC; CDR3: CSVGVEDGLGNEQFF
size: -; J: TRBJ2-3; V: TRBV4-3; D: -; DNA: TGCGCCAGCAGCGGGATAGGAGATACGCAGTATTTT; CDR3: CASSGIGDTQYF
size: -; J: TRBJ2-5; V: TRBV6-6; D: TRBD1; DNA: TGTGCCAGCAGACAGGGGACAGATCAAGAGACCCAGTACTTC; CDR3: CASRQGTDQETQYF
size: -; J: TRBJ2-2; V: TRBV29-1; D: -; DNA: TGCAGCGTTGATGGGCAGGGGAACACCGGGGAGCTGTTTTTT; CDR3: CSVDGQGNTGELFF